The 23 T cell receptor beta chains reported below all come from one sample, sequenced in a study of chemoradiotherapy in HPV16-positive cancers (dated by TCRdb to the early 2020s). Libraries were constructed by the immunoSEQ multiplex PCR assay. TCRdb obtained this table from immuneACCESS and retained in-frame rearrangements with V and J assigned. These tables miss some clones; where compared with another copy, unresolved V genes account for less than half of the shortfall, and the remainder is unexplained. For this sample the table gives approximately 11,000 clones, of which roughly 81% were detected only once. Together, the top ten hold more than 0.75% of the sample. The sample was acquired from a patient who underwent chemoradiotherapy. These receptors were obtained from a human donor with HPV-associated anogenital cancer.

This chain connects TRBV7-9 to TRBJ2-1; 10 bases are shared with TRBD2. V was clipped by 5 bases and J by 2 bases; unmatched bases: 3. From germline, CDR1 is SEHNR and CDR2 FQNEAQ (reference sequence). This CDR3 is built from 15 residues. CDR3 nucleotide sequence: TGTGCCAGCAGCCTTCTAGCGGGGGCCTACAATGAGCAGTTCTTC. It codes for CASSLLAGAYNEQFF.

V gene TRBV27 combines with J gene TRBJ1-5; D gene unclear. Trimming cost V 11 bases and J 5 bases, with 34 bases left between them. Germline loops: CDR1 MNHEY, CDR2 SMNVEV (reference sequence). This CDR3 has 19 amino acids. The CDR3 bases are TGTGCCCTCGGCATTATGCTTCGAAGGGTGGCGACCGCCGATCAGCCCCAGCATTTT. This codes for CALGIMLRRVATADQPQHF.

The CDR3 DNA follows: TGTGCCAGCAGCGAGGATTCTGGGGCTCTGATCTACGAGCAGTACTTC. Its protein product is CASSEDSGALIYEQYF. The chain recombines TRBV5-5 with TRBJ2-7, with D tentatively TRBD1 (5 bases). This CDR3 spans 16 amino acids. The germline V gene encodes CDR1 SGHKS and CDR2 YYEKEE (reference sequence). V lost 4 bases, J lost 3 bases, and 20 bases lay in between.

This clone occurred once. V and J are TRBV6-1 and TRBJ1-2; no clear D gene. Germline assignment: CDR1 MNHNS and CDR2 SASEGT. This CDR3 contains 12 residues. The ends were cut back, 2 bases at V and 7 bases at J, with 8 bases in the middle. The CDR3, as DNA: TGTGCCAGCAGTGAATCAGGTTTTGGCTACACCTTC. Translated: CASSESGFGYTF.

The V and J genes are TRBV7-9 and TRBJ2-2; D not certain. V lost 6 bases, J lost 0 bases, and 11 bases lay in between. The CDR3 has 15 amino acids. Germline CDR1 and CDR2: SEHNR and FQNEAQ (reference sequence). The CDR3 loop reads CASSARIPNTGELFF. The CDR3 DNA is TGTGCCAGCAGTGCGAGGATCCCGAACACCGGGGAGCTGTTTTTT.

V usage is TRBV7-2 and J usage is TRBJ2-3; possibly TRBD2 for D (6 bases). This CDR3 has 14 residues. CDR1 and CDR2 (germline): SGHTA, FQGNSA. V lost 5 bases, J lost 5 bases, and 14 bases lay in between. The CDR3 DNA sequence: TGTGCCAGCAGCCCGTGGCGGGATGGAGATACGCAGTATTTT. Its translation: CASSPWRDGDTQYF.

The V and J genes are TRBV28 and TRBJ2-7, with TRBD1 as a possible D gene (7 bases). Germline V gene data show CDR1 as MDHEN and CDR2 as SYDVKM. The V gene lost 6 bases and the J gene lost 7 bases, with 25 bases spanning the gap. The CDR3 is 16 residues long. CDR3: CASRYSRGGGANEQYF. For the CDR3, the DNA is TGTGCCAGCAGGTATAGTAGAGGAGGGGGCGCGAATGAGCAGTACTTC. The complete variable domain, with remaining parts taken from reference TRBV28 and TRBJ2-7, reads DVKVTQSSRYLVKRTGEKVFLECVQDMDHENMFWYRQDPGLGLRLIYFSYDVKMKEKGDIPEGYSVSREKKERFSLILESASTNQTSMYLCASRYSRGGGANEQYFGPGTRLTVT.

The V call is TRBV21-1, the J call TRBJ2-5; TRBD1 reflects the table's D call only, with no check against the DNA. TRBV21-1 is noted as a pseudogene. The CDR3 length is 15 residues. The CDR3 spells CASSKIGTGLGAQYF. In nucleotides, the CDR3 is TGTGCCAGCAGCAAAATAGGGACAGGGCTCGGGGCCCAGTACTTC.

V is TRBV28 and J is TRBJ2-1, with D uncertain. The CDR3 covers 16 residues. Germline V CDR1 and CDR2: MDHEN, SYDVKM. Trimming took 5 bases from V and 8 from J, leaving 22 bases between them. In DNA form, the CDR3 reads TGTGCCAGCAGTCCGGCTTTGATCTCGGTCGTGGATGAGCAGTTCTTC. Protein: CASSPALISVVDEQFF. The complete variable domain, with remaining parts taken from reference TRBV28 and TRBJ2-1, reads DVKVTQSSRYLVKRTGEKVFLECVQDMDHENMFWYRQDPGLGLRLIYFSYDVKMKEKGDIPEGYSVSREKKERFSLILESASTNQTSMYLCASSPALISVVDEQFFGPGTRLTVL.

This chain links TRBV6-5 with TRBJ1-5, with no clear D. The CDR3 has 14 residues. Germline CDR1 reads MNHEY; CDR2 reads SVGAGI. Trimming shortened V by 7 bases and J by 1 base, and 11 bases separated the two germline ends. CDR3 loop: CASKKSRSNQPQHF. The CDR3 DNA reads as TGTGCCAGCAAAAAATCAAGGAGCAATCAGCCCCAGCATTTT.

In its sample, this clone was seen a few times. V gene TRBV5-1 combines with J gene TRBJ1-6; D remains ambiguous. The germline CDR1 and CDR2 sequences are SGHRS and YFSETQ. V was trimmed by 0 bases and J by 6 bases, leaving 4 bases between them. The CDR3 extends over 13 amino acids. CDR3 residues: CASSLERNSPLHF. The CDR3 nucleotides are TGCGCCAGCAGCTTGGAACGTAATTCACCCCTCCACTTT. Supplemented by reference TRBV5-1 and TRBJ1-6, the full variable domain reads KAGVTQTPRYLIKTRGQQVTLSCSPISGHRSVSWYQQTPGQGLQFLFEYFSETQRNKGNFPGRFSGRQFSNSRSEMNVSTLELGDSALYLCASSLERNSPLHFGNGTRLTVT.

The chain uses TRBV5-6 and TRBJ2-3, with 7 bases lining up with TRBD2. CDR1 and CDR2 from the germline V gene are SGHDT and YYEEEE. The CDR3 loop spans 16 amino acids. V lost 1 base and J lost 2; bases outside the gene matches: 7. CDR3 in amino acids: CASSLPGGRVTDTQYF. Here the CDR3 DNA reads TGTGCCAGCAGCTTGCCGGGAGGTAGGGTCACAGATACGCAGTATTTT. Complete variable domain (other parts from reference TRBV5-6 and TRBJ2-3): DAGVTQSPTHLIKTRGQQVTLRCSPKSGHDTVSWYQQALGQGPQFIFQYYEEEERQRGNFPDRFSGHQFPNYSSELNVNALLLGDSALYLCASSLPGGRVTDTQYFGPGTRLTVL.

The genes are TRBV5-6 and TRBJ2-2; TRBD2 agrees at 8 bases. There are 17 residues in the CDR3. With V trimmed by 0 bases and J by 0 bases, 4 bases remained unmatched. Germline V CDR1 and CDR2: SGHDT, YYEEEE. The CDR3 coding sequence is TGTGCCAGCAGCTTGGTGGCAGCGGGGGCGAACACCGGGGAGCTGTTTTTT. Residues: CASSLVAAGANTGELFF. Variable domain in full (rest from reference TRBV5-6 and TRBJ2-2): DAGVTQSPTHLIKTRGQQVTLRCSPKSGHDTVSWYQQALGQGPQFIFQYYEEEERQRGNFPDRFSGHQFPNYSSELNVNALLLGDSALYLCASSLVAAGANTGELFFGEGSRLTVL.

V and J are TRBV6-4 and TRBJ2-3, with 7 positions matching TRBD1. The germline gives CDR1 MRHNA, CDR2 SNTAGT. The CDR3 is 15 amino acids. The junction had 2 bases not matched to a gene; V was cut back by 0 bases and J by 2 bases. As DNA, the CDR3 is TGTGCCAGCAGTGACTCAGGGGGCGCCACAGATACGCAGTATTTT. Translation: CASSDSGGATDTQYF.

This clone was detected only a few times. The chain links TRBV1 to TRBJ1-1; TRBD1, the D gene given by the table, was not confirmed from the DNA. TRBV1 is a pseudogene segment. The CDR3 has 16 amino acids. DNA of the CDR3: TGCACCAGCAGCTGGACAGGGGGCGCAAGGAACACTGAAGCTTTCTTT. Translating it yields CTSSWTGGARNTEAFF.

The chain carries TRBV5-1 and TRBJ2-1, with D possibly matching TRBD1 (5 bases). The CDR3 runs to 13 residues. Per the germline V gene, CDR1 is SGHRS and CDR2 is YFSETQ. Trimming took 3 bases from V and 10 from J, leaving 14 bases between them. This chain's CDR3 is CASSWGIGVEQFF. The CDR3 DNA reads TGCGCCAGCAGCTGGGGCATTGGGGTCGAGCAGTTCTTC.

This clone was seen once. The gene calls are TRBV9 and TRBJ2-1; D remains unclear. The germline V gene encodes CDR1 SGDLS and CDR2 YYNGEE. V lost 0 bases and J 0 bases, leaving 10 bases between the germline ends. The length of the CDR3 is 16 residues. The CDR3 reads CASSVAEDYSYNEQFF. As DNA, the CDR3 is TGTGCCAGCAGCGTAGCTGAAGATTACTCCTACAATGAGCAGTTCTTC.

CDR3 nucleotides: TGTGCCAGCAGCTTAAGAAGCGGGAGGGGCACAGATACGCAGTATTTT. Translation gives CASSLRSGRGTDTQYF. The chain uses TRBV7-2 and TRBJ2-3; TRBD2 agrees at 10 bases. Germline CDR1 SGHTA, CDR2 FQGNSA. The trim removed 2 bases at V and 1 base at J, leaving 3 bases unmatched. The CDR3 covers 16 residues.

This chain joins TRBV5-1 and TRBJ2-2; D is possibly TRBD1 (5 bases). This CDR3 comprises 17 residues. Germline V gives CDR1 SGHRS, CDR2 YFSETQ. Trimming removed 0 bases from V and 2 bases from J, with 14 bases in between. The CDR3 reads CASSLGPRQPNTGELFF. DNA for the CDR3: TGCGCCAGCAGCTTGGGACCGAGACAGCCTAACACCGGGGAGCTGTTTTTT.

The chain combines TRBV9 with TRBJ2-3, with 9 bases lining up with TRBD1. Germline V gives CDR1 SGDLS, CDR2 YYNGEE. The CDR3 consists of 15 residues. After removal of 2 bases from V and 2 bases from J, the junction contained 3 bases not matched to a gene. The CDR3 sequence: CASSVGQGPTDTQYF. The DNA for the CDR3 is TGTGCCAGCAGCGTGGGACAGGGCCCCACAGATACGCAGTATTTT.

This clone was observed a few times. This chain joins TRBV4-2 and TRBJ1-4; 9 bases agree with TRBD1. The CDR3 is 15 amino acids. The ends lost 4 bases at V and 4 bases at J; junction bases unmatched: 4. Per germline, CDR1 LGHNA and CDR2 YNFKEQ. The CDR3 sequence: CASSPSTGGNEKLFF. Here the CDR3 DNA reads TGTGCCAGCAGCCCGTCGACAGGGGGTAATGAAAAACTGTTTTTT.

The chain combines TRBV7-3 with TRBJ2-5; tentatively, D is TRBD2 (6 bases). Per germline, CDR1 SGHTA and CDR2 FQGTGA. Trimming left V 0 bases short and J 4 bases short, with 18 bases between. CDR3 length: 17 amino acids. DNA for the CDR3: TGTGCCAGCAGCTTAACCCCCCCGGGAGCCGCGGGAGAGACCCAGTACTTC. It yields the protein CASSLTPPGAAGETQYF.

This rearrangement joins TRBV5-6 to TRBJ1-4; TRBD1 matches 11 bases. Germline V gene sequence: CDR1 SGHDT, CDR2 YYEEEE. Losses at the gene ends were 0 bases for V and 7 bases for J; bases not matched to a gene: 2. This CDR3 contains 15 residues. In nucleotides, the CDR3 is TGTGCCAGCAGCTTGGAGGGACAGGGGGGTGAAAAACTGTTTTTT. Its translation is CASSLEGQGGEKLFF.